These T cell receptor beta chains were read from a single sample in a study of blood T cell repertoires in COVID-19. Some clones are missing from TCRdb's copy, which holds only in-frame ones; the method was immunoSEQ multiplex PCR. Seen here are 250,000 to 350,000 clones, roughly 87% observed once, and the top ten hold 2.2%. Sequenced material: peripheral blood. The receptors originated from a woman aged 50 to 60 who had recovered from COVID-19. CDR3s include the opening cysteine and the closing phenylalanine or tryptophan. The D gene is left open where the match is weak. Size is stated for part of the rows, as once, few or many counts, or as a class when the clone is expanded.

CDR3	DNA	D	size	V	J
CASSPLSAGMNTEAFF	TGTGCCAGCAGTCCCCTGTCTGCAGGCATGAACACTGAAGCTTTCTTT	.	.	TRBV27	TRBJ1-1
CASSSPGTADGYTF	TGTGCCAGCAGTTCCCCCGGGACAGCGGATGGCTACACCTTC	TRBD1	once	TRBV28	TRBJ1-2
CAWIAGSGANVLTF	TGTGCCTGGATAGCGGGCTCTGGGGCCAACGTCCTGACTTTC	TRBD2	.	TRBV30	TRBJ2-6
CASSQIQGINTEAFF	TGTGCCAGCAGCCAAATACAGGGGATTAACACTGAAGCTTTCTTT	TRBD1	.	TRBV14	TRBJ1-1
CASSDRESGSNEQFF	TGTGCCAGCAGTGACCGAGAATCAGGTAGCAATGAGCAGTTCTTC	.	.	TRBV6-4	TRBJ2-1
CASNPTGGETQYF	TGTGCCAGCAACCCGACAGGGGGAGAGACCCAGTACTTC	TRBD1	.	TRBV7-6	TRBJ2-5
CASSPRGAEQYF	TGTGCCAGCAGCCCCCGGGGGGCCGAGCAGTACTTC	.	few	TRBV7-9	TRBJ2-7
CASSGRGSHQPQHF	TGTGCCAGCAGCGGAAGGGGGTCCCATCAGCCCCAGCATTTT	.	.	TRBV7-2	TRBJ1-5
CASSQDSGNEQYF	TGTGCCAGCAGCCAAGATTCGGGGAACGAGCAGTACTTC	.	.	TRBV3-1/TRBV3-2	TRBJ2-7
CASRQTGSESYEQYF	TGTGCCAGCAGACAAACAGGGAGTGAGTCCTACGAGCAGTACTTC	.	.	TRBV28	TRBJ2-7
CAWNSGGGQFF	TGTGCCTGGAACTCGGGCGGGGGGCAGTTCTTC	TRBD2	.	TRBV30	TRBJ2-1
CASSPLETQYF	TGTGCCAGCAGCCCTCTTGAGACCCAGTACTTC	.	.	TRBV6-1	TRBJ2-5
CASSPAGSTDTQYF	TGTGCCAGCAGCCCGGCGGGCAGCACAGATACGCAGTATTTT	.	.	TRBV9	TRBJ2-3
CAVLKGGVKGTEAFF	TGTGCCGTCTTAAAGGGAGGGGTTAAAGGCACTGAAGCTTTCTTT	.	.	TRBV6-5	TRBJ1-1
CASSFASLDLGGTGELFF	TGCGCCAGCAGCTTCGCTTCTCTGGATCTCGGGGGGACCGGGGAGCTGTTTTTT	TRBD2	.	TRBV5-1	TRBJ2-2
CAWRLARTDTQYF	TGTGCCTGGAGGCTAGCGCGCACAGATACGCAGTATTTT	.	.	TRBV30	TRBJ2-3
CASSVGASGGSGELFF	TGTGCCAGCAGCGTAGGGGCTAGCGGGGGATCCGGGGAGCTGTTTTTT	TRBD2	.	TRBV9	TRBJ2-2
CASSPGQGADTGELFF	TGTGCCAGCAGTCCGGGACAGGGGGCCGACACCGGGGAGCTGTTTTTT	TRBD1	.	TRBV9	TRBJ2-2
CASSFLIAGKYYEQYF	TGTGCCAGCAGTTTTCTAATCGCAGGGAAATACTACGAGCAGTACTTC	.	.	TRBV27	TRBJ2-7
CASSQDPGDSENEKLFF	TGTGCCAGCAGCCAAGATCCGGGCGACAGCGAGAATGAAAAACTGTTTTTT	.	.	TRBV4-2	TRBJ1-4
CASSFSRQLNEAFF	TGTGCCAGCAGCTTTTCCAGGCAGCTTAATGAAGCTTTCTTT	.	.	TRBV5-6	TRBJ1-1
CASSLGRAAWNTEAFF	TGCGCCAGCAGCTTGGGGCGGGCAGCTTGGAACACTGAAGCTTTCTTT	.	.	TRBV5-1	TRBJ1-1
CASSPRDTTNYGYTF	TGTGCCAGCAGCCCCCGGGACACAACTAACTATGGCTACACCTTC	.	.	TRBV7-9	TRBJ1-2
CASSGQGADGYTF	TGTGCCAGCAGTGGACAGGGGGCCGACGGCTACACCTTC	TRBD1	.	TRBV28	TRBJ1-2
CASSGPGQGGYGYEQYF	TGTGCCAGCAGTGGCCCAGGACAGGGGGGGTATGGCTACGAGCAGTACTTC	TRBD1	.	TRBV6-1	TRBJ2-7
CASNLAGGPDTGELFF	TGTGCCAGCAACCTAGCGGGAGGGCCGGACACCGGGGAGCTGTTTTTT	TRBD2	.	TRBV7-2	TRBJ2-2
CATSRDGWREAQETQYF	TGTGCCACCAGCAGAGATGGTTGGCGGGAGGCCCAAGAGACCCAGTACTTC	TRBD2	.	TRBV15	TRBJ2-5
CASSILSGGLGYGYTF	TGTGCCAGCAGCATCCTTTCAGGGGGCCTCGGCTATGGCTACACCTTC	TRBD1	.	TRBV7-2	TRBJ1-2
CASSHLFEAFF	TGTGCCAGCAGCCATTTATTCGAAGCTTTCTTT	.	.	TRBV3-1/TRBV3-2	TRBJ1-1
CSASEFLNSNQPQHF	TGCAGTGCTAGTGAGTTCCTTAATAGCAATCAGCCCCAGCATTTT	.	once	TRBV20-1	TRBJ1-5
CASSLTGGGNTEAFF	TGTGCCAGCAGCTTAACTGGTGGAGGAAACACTGAAGCTTTCTTT	.	.	TRBV7-3	TRBJ1-1
CASSPGLAGGSSYNEQFF	TGCGCCAGCAGCCCCGGACTAGCGGGGGGGAGCTCCTACAATGAGCAGTTCTTC	TRBD2	once	TRBV4-3	TRBJ2-1
CASSHRGSGEKLFF	TGTGCCAGCAGCCACAGGGGGAGCGGAGAAAAACTGTTTTTT	TRBD1	.	TRBV7-9	TRBJ1-4
CASSTRTDYGYTF	TGTGCCAGCAGCACCAGGACAGACTATGGCTACACCTTC	.	.	TRBV9	TRBJ1-2
CASTGSSYNSPLHF	TGTGCCAGCACGGGGAGCTCCTATAATTCACCCCTCCACTTT	.	.	TRBV6-5	TRBJ1-6
CASSERLDASYEQYF	TGCGCCAGCAGTGAGCGACTAGACGCATCCTACGAGCAGTACTTC	.	.	TRBV10-1	TRBJ2-7
CAIRAGTGEYEQYF	TGTGCCATCAGAGCCGGGACAGGGGAGTACGAGCAGTACTTC	TRBD1	.	TRBV10-3	TRBJ2-7
CASSLSATGDGYTF	TGTGCCAGCAGTTTATCGGCCACAGGGGATGGCTACACCTTC	TRBD1	.	TRBV27	TRBJ1-2
CASRGPGYGYTF	TGTGCCAGTAGGGGGCCTGGCTATGGCTACACCTTC	.	.	TRBV19	TRBJ1-2
CASSRAGVGSNQPQHF	TGTGCCAGCAGCCGGGCAGGGGTTGGGAGCAATCAGCCCCAGCATTTT	.	.	TRBV2	TRBJ1-5
CASSVDRGADEQFF	TGCGCCAGCAGCGTGGACAGGGGGGCGGATGAGCAGTTCTTC	TRBD1	.	TRBV5-1	TRBJ2-1
CASSYRDRVLFEQYF	TGTGCCAGCAGTTATAGGGACAGGGTTCTCTTCGAGCAGTACTTC	TRBD1	.	TRBV6-6	TRBJ2-7